Each of the 22 T cell receptor beta chains below was sequenced from the same sample in a study of a mutant IDH1 vaccine in newly diagnosed glioma. Time point given: week 11, during vaccination. One vaccine dose held 300 ug of mutant IDH1 20-mer peptide and came with topical imiquimod. These TCRs are of unknown antigen specificity. Sequencing was performed with immunoSEQ multiplex PCR; in TCRdb, only in-frame clones are kept and a portion is missing. In the table there are 95,000 to 120,000 clones, roughly 88% of which are singletons. The source was PBMCs, collected from a glioma patient whose treatment included an IDH1 peptide vaccine. These receptors originate from a woman aged 45-65 years with glioma.

The chain employs TRBV29-1 and TRBJ2-3, with 11 bases fitting TRBD2. J gave up 0 bases and V 7 bases, and 3 bases lay outside the gene matches. Germline-derived CDR1 and CDR2 are SQVTM and ANQGSEA. This CDR3 has 14 amino acids. The CDR3: CSELAGGSTDTQYF. CDR3 coding DNA: TGCAGCGAGTTAGCGGGAGGGAGCACAGATACGCAGTATTTT.

This chain joins TRBV30 and TRBJ2-7; 11 bases fit TRBD2. The CDR3 extends over 15 amino acids. With V trimmed by 1 base and J by 6 bases, 8 bases remained unmatched. CDR1 GTSNPN and CDR2 SVGIG come from the germline V gene (reference sequence). The CDR3 protein is CAWSALPGLAVEQYF. Here the CDR3 DNA reads TGTGCCTGGAGTGCCCTCCCGGGACTAGCGGTCGAGCAGTACTTC.

This chain uses TRBV15 with TRBJ1-5; D gene unclear. This CDR3 spans 15 amino acids. Trimming cost V 1 base and J 8 bases, with 15 bases left between them. Germline V gene data show CDR1 as LNHNV and CDR2 as YYDKDF (reference sequence). As DNA, the CDR3 is TGTGCCACCAGCAGAGTAGGTGAGCCCAGAGAGCCCCAGCATTTT. Translation gives CATSRVGEPREPQHF.

This clone occurred once. The genes are TRBV29-1 and TRBJ2-2; D possibly matches TRBD1 or TRBD2 (6 bases each). The germline V and J ends were trimmed by 1 base and 4 bases, with 7 bases remaining between them. The CDR3 loop spans 13 amino acids. Per the germline V gene, CDR1 is SQVTM and CDR2 is ANQGSEA. CDR3 sequence (DNA): TGCAGCGTTGAAGCGGGGGCCACCGGGGAGCTGTTTTTT. Protein product: CSVEAGATGELFF.

The V gene is TRBV2, the J gene TRBJ2-2, with D possibly being TRBD1 (6 bases). There are 14 residues in the CDR3. CDR1 and CDR2 (germline): SNHLY, FYNNEI. V was shortened by 5 bases and J by 6 bases, with 13 bases between the two germline ends. The DNA for the CDR3 is TGTGCCAGCAGTCCGGGACACTCTCCCGGGGAGCTGTTTTTT. This translates into CASSPGHSPGELFF.

The chain combines TRBV19 with TRBJ1-6, with 9 positions matching TRBD1. The CDR3 length is 18 residues. Germline lookup yields CDR1 LNHDA and CDR2 SQIVND (reference sequence). The ends lost 5 bases at V and 1 base at J; junction bases unmatched: 9. The CDR3 nucleotides read TGTGCCAGTAGTCCTTGGACAGGGGAGATATCCTATAATTCACCCCTCCACTTT. Protein: CASSPWTGEISYNSPLHF.

The chain has TRBV13 and TRBJ2-7, with 13 bases that match TRBD2. With 2 bases clipped from V and 5 bases from J, the junction kept 3 bases outside the gene matches. The length of the CDR3 is 15 residues. Germline loops: CDR1 PRHDT, CDR2 FYEKMQ (reference sequence). The CDR3, as DNA: TGTGCCAGCAGCTTATGGACTAGCGGGAGTAACGAGCAGTACTTC. Protein product: CASSLWTSGSNEQYF.

The genes are TRBV4-1 and TRBJ1-3; tentatively, D is TRBD1 (5 bases). The germline gives CDR1 MGHRA, CDR2 YSYEKL. Trimming removed 1 base from V and 4 bases from J, with 8 bases in between. The CDR3 is 14 amino acids. The CDR3 DNA reads TGCGCCAGCAGCCAAGGGGACGTAGGAAACACCATATATTTT. It translates to CASSQGDVGNTIYF.

This clone is a singleton in its sample. The chain joins TRBV19 to TRBJ2-3; 9 bases are a match to TRBD1. Losses at the gene ends were 6 bases for V and 3 bases for J; bases not matched to a gene: 4. The CDR3 is 14 amino acids. Germline-derived CDR1 and CDR2 are LNHDA and SQIVND (reference sequence). The CDR3 DNA sequence: TGTGCCAGTAGACCGGGACAGGGAACAGATACGCAGTATTTT. Translated, it gives CASRPGQGTDTQYF.

A single count supports this clone. The genes are TRBV18 and TRBJ1-5; D remains unclear. The CDR3 totals 14 residues. CDR1 and CDR2 from the germline V gene are KGHSH and LQKENI. Trimming stripped 3 bases from V and 6 bases from J, with 12 bases between. CDR3 nucleotides: TGTGCCAGCTCACCGGTTCCCTTGGGTCAGCCCCAGCATTTT. Translation: CASSPVPLGQPQHF.

The V gene is TRBV28, the J gene TRBJ2-7, with 7 bases fitting TRBD2. V shed 2 bases, J shed 4 bases, and the junction held 11 bases outside the gene matches. The germline V gene encodes CDR1 MDHEN and CDR2 SYDVKM. CDR3 length: 16 amino acids. CDR3 sequence (DNA): TGTGCCAGCAGTTTAATTAGTACTAGCGTGAAATACGAGCAGTACTTC. This sequence encodes CASSLISTSVKYEQYF.

J is TRBJ2-1 and V is TRBV10-1, with 7 bases matching TRBD2. J was trimmed by 7 bases and V by 6 bases; bases with no gene match: 9. Germline values: CDR1 WNHNN, CDR2 SYGVQD (reference sequence). The CDR3 is 14 amino acids. The CDR3 DNA reads TGCGCCAGCAGCCGCGGGAGACGGGAGAATGAGCAGTTCTTC. It translates to CASSRGRRENEQFF.

CDR3 nucleotide sequence: TGTGCCATCAGCCCGGGACAGGGAAGGGAGACCCAGTACTTC. Protein: CAISPGQGRETQYF. The chain links TRBV10-3 to TRBJ2-5; 9 bases match TRBD1. From germline, CDR1 is ENHRY and CDR2 SYGVKD. V shed 6 bases, J shed 5 bases, and the junction held 7 bases outside the gene matches. The CDR3 covers 14 residues.

This chain connects TRBV7-9 to TRBJ1-2; 10 positions match TRBD1. Germline V gene lookup returns CDR1 SEHNR and CDR2 FQNEAQ (reference sequence). CDR3 length: 14 residues. V shed 5 bases, J shed 6 bases, and the junction held 6 bases outside the gene matches. The CDR3 spells CASSTGQGDDGYTF. In DNA form, the CDR3 reads TGTGCCAGCAGCACAGGACAGGGGGACGATGGCTACACCTTC.

The rearrangement links TRBV6-5 to TRBJ2-1, with 10 bases matching TRBD2. Germline V CDR1 and CDR2: MNHEY, SVGAGI. The V and J ends lost 2 bases and 4 bases, in that order; junction bases with no gene match: 5. The CDR3 runs 16 residues. This CDR3 reads CASSYRGSGRYNEQFF. CDR3 in DNA: TGTGCCAGCAGTTACAGGGGTAGCGGGAGGTACAATGAGCAGTTCTTC.

V gene TRBV6-5 combines with J gene TRBJ2-7, with 8 bases aligning to TRBD1. Germline CDR1 MNHEY, CDR2 SVGAGI. The CDR3 runs 13 residues. Trimming removed 6 bases from V and 3 bases from J; junction bases left unmatched: 4. CDR3 in DNA: TGTGCCAGCAGCCTGGACAGGGACTACGAGCAGTACTTC. This encodes CASSLDRDYEQYF.

The chain is built from TRBV19 and TRBJ1-1; D is unclear. Per germline, CDR1 LNHDA and CDR2 SQIVND (reference sequence). Trimming pared 3 bases from V and 1 base from J, leaving 12 bases between. The CDR3 has 15 amino acids. The CDR3 DNA reads TGTGCCAGTAGTATTTCGACCGTCGCGAACACTGAAGCTTTCTTT. Translated: CASSISTVANTEAFF.

The rearrangement uses TRBV25-1 and TRBJ2-7; 7 bases match TRBD1. The CDR3 runs 14 residues. The germline V gene has CDR1 MGHDK and CDR2 SYGVNS. Losses at the gene ends were 3 bases for V and 2 bases for J; bases not matched to a gene: 4. CDR3 protein: CASSDPTGTYEQYF. CDR3 nucleotide sequence: TGTGCCAGCAGTGATCCGACAGGGACCTACGAGCAGTACTTC.

The chain links TRBV7-9 to TRBJ2-2, with TRBD1 matching 7 bases. There are 17 residues in the CDR3. From germline, CDR1 is SEHNR and CDR2 FQNEAQ (reference sequence). Germline trimming cut 1 base from V and 4 bases from J; bases unmatched to any gene: 9. This chain's CDR3 is CASSLGFRQGRTGELFF. DNA for the CDR3: TGTGCCAGCAGCTTAGGATTTCGACAGGGACGCACCGGGGAGCTGTTTTTT.

CDR3 amino acids: CASRRGQGASYEQYF. DNA of the CDR3: TGTGCCAGCAGAAGAGGACAGGGGGCGTCCTACGAGCAGTACTTC. The chain combines TRBV6-5 with TRBJ2-7, with 11 bases fitting TRBD1. Germline V gene sequence: CDR1 MNHEY, CDR2 SVGAGI. The CDR3 is made up of 15 amino acids. V was clipped by 6 bases and J by 1 base; unmatched bases: 5.

V gene TRBV19 combines with J gene TRBJ2-2; D not certain. Germline V gene lookup returns CDR1 LNHDA and CDR2 SQIVND (reference sequence). The CDR3 loop spans 15 amino acids. The V gene lost 6 bases and the J gene lost 1 base, with 12 bases spanning the gap. CDR3 coding DNA: TGTGCCAGTAGAAGATTAACAGAGAACACCGGGGAGCTGTTTTTT. Encoded protein: CASRRLTENTGELFF.

The table lists this clone with a count of one. The chain couples TRBV18 to TRBJ2-2, with D unclear. Trimming took 2 bases from V and 4 from J, leaving 14 bases between them. Germline-derived CDR1 and CDR2 are KGHSH and LQKENI. The CDR3 is 16 amino acids. In DNA, the CDR3 is TGTGCCAGCTCACCAATATCAGCAGACCTCACCGGGGAGCTGTTTTTT. Translating gives CASSPISADLTGELFF. Together with reference TRBV18 and TRBJ2-2, the CDR3 gives the full variable domain: NAGVMQNPRHLVRRRGQEARLRCSPMKGHSHVYWYRQLPEEGLKFMVYLQKENIIDESGMPKERFSAEFPKEGPSILRIQQVVRGDSAAYFCASSPISADLTGELFFGEGSRLTVL.